These 22 T cell receptor beta chains came from one sample sequenced in a study of technical replicates of blood from several donors. Some clones are missing from TCRdb's copy, which holds only in-frame ones; the method was immunoSEQ multiplex PCR. The data contain fewer than 80,000 clones, 70% to 90% of them singletons. Specimen: PBMCs. Every receptor here comes from a human donor in good health. Some clones in this sample may be carry-over from other donors' samples.

The genes are TRBV5-1 and TRBJ2-5; possibly TRBD2 for D (6 bases). The ends were cut back, 2 bases at V and 4 bases at J, with 15 bases in the middle. There are 15 residues in the CDR3. Germline V gene data show CDR1 as SGHRS and CDR2 as YFSETQ. The CDR3 region is CASSLLQGGGETQYF. DNA of the CDR3: TGCGCCAGCAGCTTATTGCAGGGAGGAGGAGAGACCCAGTACTTC.

The chain recombines TRBV20-1 with TRBJ1-4; a possible D gene is TRBD1 (6 bases). CDR1 is DFQATT, CDR2 SNEGSKA, per germline (reference sequence). This CDR3 contains 11 residues. V was pared by 7 bases and J by 8 bases, with 11 bases between. The CDR3, as DNA: TGCAGTGAGGGGGAAAGAGAAAAACTGTTTTTT. This encodes CSEGEREKLFF.

A single count supports this clone. The genes are TRBV7-3 and TRBJ2-7; no clear D. Germline CDR1 is SGHTA and CDR2 is FQGTGA. V was cut by 0 bases and J by 3 bases, with 9 bases left in between. The CDR3 loop spans 14 amino acids. The CDR3: CASSLTGQSYEQYF. The CDR3 DNA reads as TGTGCCAGCAGCTTAACGGGCCAGAGCTACGAGCAGTACTTC.

The table lists this clone with a few counts. The chain employs TRBV29-1 and TRBJ2-7, with TRBD1 matching 8 bases. J was trimmed by 6 bases and V by 5 bases; bases with no gene match: 12. Germline V gene sequence: CDR1 SQVTM, CDR2 ANQGSEA. The CDR3 loop spans 14 amino acids. In DNA, the CDR3 is TGCAGCGTTACCCCCGGACAGGGAGGTCCCGAGCAGTACTTC. It encodes CSVTPGQGGPEQYF.

The chain links TRBV7-6 to TRBJ2-4; 9 positions match TRBD1. The CDR3 contains 16 residues. V was clipped by 5 bases and J by 7 bases; unmatched bases: 12. Germline values: CDR1 SGHVS, CDR2 FNYEAQ. CDR3 in amino acids: CASSTGGRTGNNIQYF. The CDR3 coding sequence is TGTGCCAGCAGCACAGGGGGCCGGACAGGAAACAACATTCAGTACTTC.

This chain uses TRBV5-1 with TRBJ2-3, with 13 nucleotides matching TRBD2. Germline V gene data show CDR1 as SGHRS and CDR2 as YFSETQ. The ends lost 4 bases at V and 4 bases at J; junction bases unmatched: 3. The CDR3 loop spans 15 amino acids. In DNA, the CDR3 is TGCGCCAGCAGCCCTGGACTAGCGGGAGCAGATACGCAGTATTTT. This gives the protein CASSPGLAGADTQYF.

V gene TRBV4-1 combines with J gene TRBJ1-3; no reliable D call. Looked up from germline, CDR1 is MGHRA and CDR2 is YSYEKL. The CDR3 covers 16 residues. Trimming removed 1 base at V and 4 bases at J, with 14 bases between. This CDR3 is CASSQAGGPWGNTIYF. The DNA for the CDR3 is TGCGCCAGCAGCCAAGCCGGCGGTCCCTGGGGAAACACCATATATTTT.

This chain connects TRBV6-6 to TRBJ2-7; 9 positions match TRBD1. The trim removed 6 bases at V and 3 bases at J, leaving 6 bases unmatched. Germline CDR1 and CDR2: MNHNY and SVGAGI (reference sequence). CDR3 size: 14 residues. CDR3 residues: CASRPRQGVYEQYF. As DNA, the CDR3 is TGTGCCAGCAGACCCCGACAGGGGGTCTACGAGCAGTACTTC.

V gene TRBV6-5 combines with J gene TRBJ1-1; unclear D gene. The CDR3 is 13 amino acids. Germline values: CDR1 MNHEY, CDR2 SVGAGI. V was shortened by 6 bases and J by 1 base, with 9 bases between the two germline ends. The CDR3 loop reads CASSLRRNTEAFF. The CDR3 DNA is TGTGCCAGCAGCCTACGAAGGAACACTGAAGCTTTCTTT.

This CDR3 is CASSGQGGETEAFF. For the CDR3, the DNA is TGTGCCAGCTCCGGACAGGGGGGAGAGACTGAAGCTTTCTTT. The chain links TRBV6-1 to TRBJ1-1, with TRBD1 matching over 10 bases. Per the germline V gene, CDR1 is MNHNS and CDR2 is SASEGT. The junction had 8 bases not matched to a gene; V was cut back by 8 bases and J by 5 bases. CDR3 size: 14 residues.

This clone was detected once. V usage is TRBV7-3 and J usage is TRBJ2-1; 7 positions agree with TRBD1. The CDR3 consists of 15 residues. The germline V gene encodes CDR1 SGHTA and CDR2 FQGTGA. The J segment lost 3 bases and the V segment lost 1 base, leaving 3 bases of the junction unmatched. The CDR3 reads CASSLMTGSYNEQFF. The CDR3 region has the DNA TGTGCCAGCAGCTTAATGACAGGGAGCTACAATGAGCAGTTCTTC. Full variable domain (rest looked up from reference TRBV7-3 and TRBJ2-1): GAGVSQTPSNKVTEKGKYVELRCDPISGHTALYWYRQSLGQGPEFLIYFQGTGAADDSGLPNDRFFAVRPEGSVSTLKIQRTERGDSAVYLCASSLMTGSYNEQFFGPGTRLTVL.

The chain links TRBV14 to TRBJ1-2; D is ambiguous. Deletions cut 4 bases from V and 6 bases from J, with 12 bases between. CDR3 length equals 13 residues. CDR1 and CDR2 (germline): SGHDN, FVKESK. The CDR3 sequence: CASSLQGRDGYTF. The CDR3 region has the DNA TGTGCCAGCAGCCTGCAAGGGAGAGATGGCTACACCTTC.

As concerns this clone: The junction departs from germline at one end; a sequencing error may be responsible. This chain uses TRBV7-2 with TRBJ2-2; 7 bases align to TRBD1. Germline CDR1 reads SGHTA; CDR2 reads FQGNSA. This CDR3 has 15 residues. CDR3 sequence: CASTKQGISTGELFF. Here the CDR3 DNA reads TGTGCGAGCACTAAACAGGGGATATCCACCGGGGAGCTGTTTTTT.

In this sample, this clone turned up once. This sequence joins TRBV19 and TRBJ2-1; D gene unclear. This CDR3 has 11 amino acids. V was trimmed by 3 bases and J by 6 bases, leaving 3 bases between them. Germline V gene sequence: CDR1 LNHDA, CDR2 SQIVND (reference sequence). The DNA of the CDR3 is TGTGCCAGTAGTATGAGCAATGAGCAGTTCTTC. Its protein product is CASSMSNEQFF.

The rearrangement links TRBV28 to TRBJ2-1, with a weak D call TRBD1 (6 bases). V was trimmed by 2 bases and J by 9 bases, leaving 14 bases between them. The V gene's germline CDR1 is MDHEN and CDR2 SYDVKM. This CDR3 is built from 14 residues. CDR3 coding DNA: TGTGCCAGCAGTTTAAGGACTGGGGGCCTTGAGCAGTTCTTC. Encoded protein: CASSLRTGGLEQFF.

The rearrangement joins TRBV7-2 to TRBJ2-3, with TRBD2 matching over 10 bases. CDR3 length: 16 residues. The germline CDR1 and CDR2 sequences are SGHTA and FQGNSA. Trimming removed 6 bases from V and 4 bases from J; junction bases left unmatched: 10. CDR3 residues: CASRPRSGRGADTQYF. The CDR3 nucleotides are TGTGCCAGCAGGCCCCGAAGCGGGAGGGGTGCAGATACGCAGTATTTT.

This chain joins TRBV5-1 and TRBJ2-1, with D perhaps TRBD1 (5 bases). The CDR3 consists of 14 residues. V lost 6 bases and J 2 bases, leaving 12 bases between the germline ends. Germline loops: CDR1 SGHRS, CDR2 YFSETQ. CDR3 DNA sequence: TGCGCCAGCAATTCAGGGCAAACCTACAATGAGCAGTTCTTC. As protein: CASNSGQTYNEQFF.

The chain links TRBV7-9 to TRBJ2-1; no clear D. Germline CDR1 and CDR2: SEHNR and FQNEAQ (reference sequence). This CDR3 spans 13 amino acids. Trimming cost V 5 bases and J 6 bases, with 11 bases left between them. For the CDR3, the DNA is TGTGCCAGCAGCCCAGCGTTTGGCAATGAGCAGTTCTTC. Its protein is CASSPAFGNEQFF.

The chain joins TRBV5-4 to TRBJ2-5; 7 bases map to TRBD2. CDR3 length: 15 residues. Germline-derived CDR1 and CDR2 are SGHNT and YYREEE (reference sequence). V lost 1 base, J lost 1 base, and 4 bases stayed unmatched. CDR3 sequence: CASSLRSSGQETQYF. The CDR3 coding sequence is TGTGCCAGCAGCTTGCGGTCTAGCGGCCAAGAGACCCAGTACTTC.

This clone was picked up one time. This sequence joins TRBV27 and TRBJ2-5, with D possibly matching TRBD2 (5 bases). Germline-derived CDR1 and CDR2 are MNHEY and SMNVEV (reference sequence). The V end lost 6 bases, the J end lost 7 bases, and 18 bases lay between the germline ends. CDR3 length: 14 amino acids. CDR3: CASRGEDRRGTQYF. CDR3 nucleotides: TGTGCCAGCAGGGGCGAGGACCGCCGGGGGACCCAGTACTTC.

CDR3 region: CASSLALGLAGNTGELFF. DNA for the CDR3: TGTGCCAGCAGCTTAGCGTTGGGACTAGCGGGAAACACCGGGGAGCTGTTTTTT. The rearrangement uses TRBV7-9 and TRBJ2-2; the match to TRBD2 covers 13 bases. Losses at the gene ends were 0 bases for V and 2 bases for J; bases not matched to a gene: 3. The CDR3 sequence is 18 residues long. Germline V gives CDR1 SEHNR, CDR2 FQNEAQ (reference sequence).

Here the CDR3 reads CASGRDPGDTEAFF. Here the CDR3 DNA reads TGTGCCAGCGGCCGGGACCCGGGGGACACTGAAGCTTTCTTT. This chain joins TRBV5-4 and TRBJ1-1, with a possible D match to TRBD1 (5 bases). This CDR3 has 14 amino acids. CDR1 SGHNT and CDR2 YYREEE come from the germline V gene (reference sequence). Trimming stripped 7 bases from V and 3 bases from J, with 16 bases between.